The rows below give T cell receptor beta chains drawn from one sample of a study of shared clonotypes between healthy human individuals. Using immunoSEQ multiplex PCR, the repertoire was profiled, and TCRdb retains in-frame clones only, with some absent. The sample consists of 2 million to 2.5 million clones, 90% to 96% of them appearing once. The sequenced sample consisted of naive CD4+ T cells sorted from blood. Receptors originate from a man aged 18 to 30 in good health. Both conserved end residues are part of each CDR3. A D gene is named only where the DNA matches it firmly. Expanded clones are given a class, and other clones once, few, many or no size at all.

>-|TRBV2|TRBD1|TRBJ2-2
TGTGCCAGCGACTCGGGACAGAGTTACGCCGGGGAGCTGTTTTTT
CASDSGQSYAGELFF
>-|TRBV5-1|TRBD1|TRBJ1-2
TGCGCCAGCAGCTATCGTGGACAGGGGGATGGCTACACCTTC
CASSYRGQGDGYTF
>once|TRBV5-1|-|TRBJ2-1
TGCGCCAGCAGCTTGGTGGTGGGGCAGGGTGAGCAGTTCTTC
CASSLVVGQGEQFF
>-|TRBV7-2|-|TRBJ1-1
TGTGCCAGCAGCTTAGAGGCAGGGGCAGCTTTCTTT
CASSLEAGAAFF
>once|TRBV5-4|-|TRBJ2-2
TGTGCCAGCAGCTTTACTCAGGCGAACACCGGGGAGCTGTTTTTT
CASSFTQANTGELFF
>-|TRBV5-4|TRBD1|TRBJ1-5
TGTGCCAGCAGCTTGGGGGGGACAGGGGATCAGCCCCAGCATTTT
CASSLGGTGDQPQHF
>-|TRBV7-2|-|TRBJ1-3
TGTGCCAGCAGCTTACAGACATCCCTAAACTCTGGAAACACCATATATTTT
CASSLQTSLNSGNTIYF
>-|TRBV5-1|-|TRBJ2-2
TGCGCCAGCAGCGGCGGCTATTCTAACACCGGGGAGCTGTTTTTT
CASSGGYSNTGELFF
>-|TRBV10-3|TRBD1|TRBJ1-2
TGTGCCATCAGGGTGGGACAGGAAAGCTATGGCTACACCTTC
CAIRVGQESYGYTF
>-|TRBV6-5|-|TRBJ2-7
TGTGCCAGCAGATCCGGACAGCTCCTCTCCTACGAGCAGTACTTC
CASRSGQLLSYEQYF
>-|TRBV2|-|TRBJ2-7
TGTGCCAGCAGGAGAGGTCCCGAGCAGTACTTC
CASRRGPEQYF
>-|TRBV5-8|TRBD1|TRBJ1-1
TGTGCCAGCAGCTTCCGGGACAGGGTTCGACCTGAAGCTTTCTTT
CASSFRDRVRPEAFF
>-|TRBV5-8|-|TRBJ2-7
TGTGCCAGCAGCTTGGGTCCGCTACGCTACGAGCAGTACTTC
CASSLGPLRYEQYF
>-|TRBV7-9|-|TRBJ1-5
TGTGCCAGCAGCTTAGTGTCCGGGACGGGGAATCAGCCCCAGCATTTT
CASSLVSGTGNQPQHF
>-|TRBV25-1|-|TRBJ2-1
TGTGCCAGCAGTGACCCCCTCTCCTACAATGAGCAGTTCTTC
CASSDPLSYNEQFF
>-|TRBV25-1|-|TRBJ1-2
TGTGCCAGCAGTGGGGACGGACTTGGGTATGGCTACACCTTC
CASSGDGLGYGYTF
>-|TRBV10-3|TRBD2|TRBJ2-1
TGTGCCATCAGTCTAGCGGGAGTGGTTGAGCAGTTCTTC
CAISLAGVVEQFF
>-|TRBV18|-|TRBJ2-5
TGTGCCAGCTCACCACCGGTAACGCTTGGAGAGACCCAGTACTTC
CASSPPVTLGETQYF
>-|TRBV10-3|-|TRBJ2-3
TGTGCCATCAGTGAGGTCGCGGACACAGATACGCAGTATTTT
CAISEVADTDTQYF
>-|TRBV10-3|-|TRBJ1-3
TGTGCCATCAGTGACCCTGGAAACACCATATATTTT
CAISDPGNTIYF
>-|TRBV20-1|-|TRBJ2-7
TGCAGACTCCAGGGCTCCTACGGGCAGTACTTC
CRLQGSYGQYF
>once|TRBV19|-|TRBJ2-5
TGTGCCAGTAGTATTGAGGGTGGGGAGACCCAGTACTTC
CASSIEGGETQYF
>-|TRBV6-5|-|TRBJ2-1
TGTGCCAGTTGGGGCGGGAATGAGCAGTTCTTC
CASWGGNEQFF
>-|TRBV11-2|TRBD1|TRBJ1-4
TGTGCCAGCAGCTCCACCGGGACAGGGGGTGAAAAACTGTTTTTT
CASSSTGTGGEKLFF
>-|TRBV25-1|-|TRBJ1-1
TGTGCCAGCAGTAAAAACACTGAAGCTTTCTTT
CASSKNTEAFF
>few|TRBV5-5|-|TRBJ1-5
TGTGCCAGCAGCTTTGGAATTAATAGCAATCAGCCCCAGCATTTT
CASSFGINSNQPQHF
>-|TRBV19|-|TRBJ1-4
TGTGCCAGTAGTGTCCCCGGGGAGTATAATGAAAAACTGTTTTTT
CASSVPGEYNEKLFF
>-|TRBV5-1|TRBD1|TRBJ1-4
TGCGCCAGCAGCTCGGGACAGGTTATAGATGAAAAACTGTTTTTT
CASSSGQVIDEKLFF
>-|TRBV4-3|-|TRBJ1-3
TGCGCCAGCAGCCGGGAAGGGGGAAACACCATATATTTT
CASSREGGNTIYF
>-|TRBV7-9|-|TRBJ2-3
TGTGCCAGCAGTATGGACTCGAGCATCACAGATACGCAGTATTTT
CASSMDSSITDTQYF
>-|TRBV9|-|TRBJ2-3
TGTGCCAGCAGCGTCGGGGACGGGACCACAGATACGCAGTATTTT
CASSVGDGTTDTQYF
>-|TRBV18|-|TRBJ2-5
TGTGCCAGCTCACACAACACCCTGGTGGGGATTCAAGAGACCCAGTACTTC
CASSHNTLVGIQETQYF
>-|TRBV29-1|TRBD1|TRBJ2-5
TGCAGCGCCCGGACAGGGGGCCTGGAGACCCAGTACTTC
CSARTGGLETQYF
>-|TRBV10-2|TRBD1|TRBJ2-7
TGCGCCAGCAGTGAAGACAGGGGAACCTACGAGCAGTACTTC
CASSEDRGTYEQYF
>-|TRBV4-1|-|TRBJ1-4
TGCGCCAGCAGCCAAGATGGGCGAAGAATTGAAAAACTGTTTTTT
CASSQDGRRIEKLFF
>-|TRBV28|-|TRBJ2-7
TGTGCCAGCAGTTTAAGGTTAGGAGGCTACGAGCAGTACTTC
CASSLRLGGYEQYF
>-|TRBV11-2|TRBD2|TRBJ2-1
TGTGCCAGCAGCCCCGAACTAGCGATGTACAATGAGCAGTTCTTC
CASSPELAMYNEQFF
>-|TRBV4-2|-|TRBJ2-6
TGTGCCAGCAGTAAACCTGGGGCCAACGTCCTGACTTTC
CASSKPGANVLTF
>-|TRBV14|-|TRBJ2-4
TGTGCCAGCAGCCCGGACTCTTCCACAACGAACAGAAACATTCAGTACTTC
CASSPDSSTTNRNIQYF
>-|TRBV6-1|TRBD2|TRBJ2-4
TGTGCCAGCAGTGAAGAAAGCGGGGGGCCCGGGTGGGACATTCAGTACTTC
CASSEESGGPGWDIQYF
>once|TRBV6-5|-|TRBJ2-7
TGTGCCAGCGGTAGGACGGCCTCCTACGAGCAGTACTTC
CASGRTASYEQYF
>once|TRBV9|-|TRBJ2-5
TGTGCCAGCAGCTCCCGGGGGGCGGGATTGGAAGAGACCCAGTACTTC
CASSSRGAGLEETQYF
>-|TRBV10-3|-|TRBJ2-5
TGTGCCATCTCCGGGGCCCAAGAGACCCAGTACTTC
CAISGAQETQYF
>-|TRBV6-1|TRBD1|TRBJ2-7
TGTGCCAGCAGTGGGACGGACAGGGGCACCTACGAGCAGTACTTC
CASSGTDRGTYEQYF
>few|TRBV6-6|-|TRBJ2-7
TGTGCCAGCGGCCCCTACGAGCAGTACTTC
CASGPYEQYF
>-|TRBV7-2|TRBD1|TRBJ2-7
TGTGCCAGCAGCTTATACAGGGGATCCTACGAGCAGTACTTC
CASSLYRGSYEQYF
>-|TRBV11-3|-|TRBJ2-3
TGTGCCAGCAGCTTAGGGGTCGGGGACACAGATACGCAGTATTTT
CASSLGVGDTDTQYF
>-|TRBV7-9|TRBD1|TRBJ2-5
TGTGCCAGCAGCCCACCGGGACAGGGGCGGGAGACCCAGTACTTC
CASSPPGQGRETQYF
>-|TRBV5-1|TRBD2|TRBJ2-7
TGCGCCAGCAGCTTGGATTGGGGACTAGTGTACTACGAGCAGTACTTC
CASSLDWGLVYYEQYF
>-|TRBV5-1|-|TRBJ2-3
TGCGCCAGCAGCTTGGGGTGGGATACGCAGTATTTT
CASSLGWDTQYF
>once|TRBV6-5|-|TRBJ1-6
TGTGCCAGCAGTTCCCAACTAAATTCACCCCTCCACTTT
CASSSQLNSPLHF
>-|TRBV7-9|-|TRBJ1-1
TGTGCCAGCAGCTTAGACCACCCAGGGATTGAAGCTTTCTTT
CASSLDHPGIEAFF
>once|TRBV10-3|-|TRBJ1-1
TGTGCCATCAGTGCGTCAGAGGGAAGAGAATCGGGCACTGAAGCTTTCTTT
CAISASEGRESGTEAFF
>once|TRBV7-6|TRBD2|TRBJ2-7
TGTGCCAGCAGCTTAACCAGCGGGAGGAGCTCCTACGAGCAGTACTTC
CASSLTSGRSSYEQYF